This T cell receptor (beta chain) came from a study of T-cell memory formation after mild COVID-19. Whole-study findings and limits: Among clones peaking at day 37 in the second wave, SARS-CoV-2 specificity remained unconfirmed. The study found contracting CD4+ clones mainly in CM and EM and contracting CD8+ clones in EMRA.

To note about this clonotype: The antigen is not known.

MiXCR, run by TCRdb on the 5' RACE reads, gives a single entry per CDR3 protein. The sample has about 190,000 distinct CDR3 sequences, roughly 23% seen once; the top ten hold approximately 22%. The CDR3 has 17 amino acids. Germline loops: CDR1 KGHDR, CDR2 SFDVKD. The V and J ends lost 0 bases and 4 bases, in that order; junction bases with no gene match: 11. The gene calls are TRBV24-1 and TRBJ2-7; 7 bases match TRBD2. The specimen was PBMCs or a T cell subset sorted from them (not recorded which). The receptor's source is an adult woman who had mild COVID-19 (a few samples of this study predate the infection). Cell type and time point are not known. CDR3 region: CATSDLPTHGGGYEQYF. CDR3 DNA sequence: TGTGCCACCAGTGATTTGCCCACGCACGGGGGAGGGTACGAGCAGTACTTC.